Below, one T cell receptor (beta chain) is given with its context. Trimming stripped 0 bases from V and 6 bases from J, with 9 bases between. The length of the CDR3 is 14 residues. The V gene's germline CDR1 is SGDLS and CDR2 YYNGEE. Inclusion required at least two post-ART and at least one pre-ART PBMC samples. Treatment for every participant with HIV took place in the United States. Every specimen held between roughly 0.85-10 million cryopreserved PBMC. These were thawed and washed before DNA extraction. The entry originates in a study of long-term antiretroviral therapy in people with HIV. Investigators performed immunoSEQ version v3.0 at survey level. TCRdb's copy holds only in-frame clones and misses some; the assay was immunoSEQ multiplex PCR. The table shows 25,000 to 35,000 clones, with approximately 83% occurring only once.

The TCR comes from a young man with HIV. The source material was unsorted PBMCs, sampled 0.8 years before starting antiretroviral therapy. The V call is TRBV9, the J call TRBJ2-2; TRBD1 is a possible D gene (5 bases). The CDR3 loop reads CASSVGGHPGELFF. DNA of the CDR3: TGTGCCAGCAGCGTAGGGGGCCATCCCGGGGAGCTGTTTTTT.